These 8 T cell receptor beta chains originate from one sample sequenced in a study of CXCR3-negative and CXCR3-positive naive CD8 T cells. UMI-labeled 5' RACE yielded the TRB cDNA libraries. TCRdb reanalyzed the 5' RACE reads and collapses them to one entry per CDR3 protein, without DNA. This sample's table has some 45,000 distinct CDR3 sequences. The sample comprised naive CXCR3- CD8+ T cells from blood. Sample subset: CD45RO-CCR7+CD27+CD95- naive CD8+ T cells lacking CXCR3 (TNR3-). These receptors were collected from a human donor in good health. Some clones in this sample may be carry-over from other donors' samples.

The V and J genes are TRBV4-1 and TRBJ2-7; TCRdb calls TRBD2, which cannot be checked without DNA. Germline CDR1 is MGHRA and CDR2 is YSYEKL. The CDR3 is 15 amino acids. The CDR3: CASSLTSGGAYEQYF.

The CDR3 loop reads CATSRDRGHLNTEAFF. The chain carries TRBV15 and TRBJ1-1; TCRdb calls TRBD1, which cannot be checked without DNA. This CDR3 spans 16 amino acids. Germline V gives CDR1 LNHNV, CDR2 YYDKDF (reference sequence).

This clonotype registers medium-sized by frequency. The chain combines TRBV20-1 with TRBJ1-1; absent DNA, TCRdb's TRBD1 call cannot be checked. In germline, CDR1 is DFQATT, CDR2 SNEGSKA (reference sequence). The CDR3 contains 14 residues. CDR3 amino acids: CSARDLRGITEAFF.

The chain employs TRBV9 and TRBJ2-4; lacking DNA, the TRBD1 call made by TCRdb goes unchecked. Germline CDR1 is SGDLS and CDR2 is YYNGEE. This CDR3 comprises 14 residues. The chain's CDR3 is CASSVATAGGDQYF.

Here the CDR3 reads CASIRTGNGYTF. The chain joins TRBV12-3 or TRBV12-4 to TRBJ1-2; TCRdb gives TRBD1 as the D gene, but with no DNA this cannot be confirmed. This CDR3 has 12 amino acids.

The chain joins TRBV4-2 to TRBJ2-1. CDR3 size: 15 residues. The V gene's germline CDR1 is LGHNA and CDR2 YNFKEQ. The CDR3 loop reads CASSPEFSSYNEQFF.

This chain links TRBV5-1 with TRBJ2-1; TCRdb designates TRBD2, a call that cannot be tested without DNA. The CDR3 totals 16 residues. CDR1 and CDR2 from the germline V gene are SGHRS and YFSETQ. CDR3 protein: CASSFFLAGDYNEQFF.

Considering frequency, this clonotype is medium-sized. The rearrangement joins TRBV12-3 or TRBV12-4 to TRBJ2-5; the TRBD2 assignment by TCRdb is unverifiable without DNA. This CDR3 has 15 residues. CDR3 sequence reads: CASSLTSGAEETQYF.